This T cell receptor beta chain stems from a study of shared clonotypes between healthy human individuals. Assay used: immunoSEQ multiplex PCR; TCRdb lists only in-frame clones, some missing. The repertoire includes approximately 530,000 clones, about 96% of them detected once, and around 0.067% sits in the top ten. Germline assignment: CDR1 MGHRA and CDR2 YSYEKL. V was shortened by 0 bases and J by 2 bases, with 10 bases between the two germline ends. This CDR3 spans 15 amino acids. V is TRBV4-1 and J is TRBJ1-2; TRBD1 might be the D (6 bases). Sequencing was done on a sample of naive CD4+ T cells sorted from blood. Noted subset: CD45RA+ positively selected. The sequence derives from a woman aged 25 to 39 in good health. This chain's CDR3 is CASSQEGGINYGYTF. The DNA of the CDR3 is TGCGCCAGCAGCCAAGAAGGGGGGATCAACTATGGCTACACCTTC.